This entry lists 27 T cell receptor beta chains sequenced from one sample in a study of T cell repertoires in cytomegalovirus infection. TCRdb passed the reads through MiXCR, listing each CDR3 protein once. The table lists about 830,000 distinct CDR3 sequences, around a third of them singletons. Their target antigens are unknown. This specimen was cultured CD8+ T cells from PBMCs, taken from culture after CMV antigen stimulation. All receptors come from a human donor in good health (CMV status not recorded). Some clones in this sample may be carry-over from other donors' samples.

The V and J genes are TRBV2 and TRBJ1-1; D might be TRBD1 (5 bases). Trimming took off 6 bases at V and 5 bases at J, with 19 bases between the two ends. The CDR3 covers 15 residues. CDR1 and CDR2 from the germline V gene are SNHLY and FYNNEI. The CDR3 sequence is CASRRGVEGPTEAFF. The DNA for the CDR3 is TGTGCCAGCAGGAGAGGGGTCGAGGGGCCTACTGAAGCTTTCTTT. The full variable domain, its missing parts supplied by reference TRBV2 and TRBJ1-1, is EPEVTQTPSHQVTQMGQEVILRCVPISNHLYFYWYRQILGQKVEFLVSFYNNEISEKSEIFDDQFSVERPDGSNFTLKIRSTKLEDSAMYFCASRRGVEGPTEAFFGQGTRLTVV.

This clonotype was counted between two and nine times. V usage is TRBV6-6 and J usage is TRBJ2-1; 12 nucleotides match TRBD2. V shed 7 bases and J 10 bases; nucleotides not matched to a gene: 11. Looked up from germline, CDR1 is MNHNY and CDR2 is SVGAGI (reference sequence). The CDR3 totals 15 residues. CDR3 region: CASIPTSGGLGEQFF. The CDR3 coding sequence is TGTGCCAGCATCCCGACTAGCGGGGGCCTAGGCGAGCAGTTCTTC.

This clonotype turned up a few times. The chain employs TRBV6-6 and TRBJ2-5, with a possible D match to TRBD2 (6 bases). This CDR3 has 17 amino acids. In germline, CDR1 is MNHNY, CDR2 SVGAGI (reference sequence). The V gene lost 0 bases and the J gene lost 5 bases, with 19 bases spanning the gap. CDR3 in amino acids: CASSYSKAGGDGETQYF. The CDR3 DNA sequence: TGTGCCAGCAGTTACTCGAAAGCGGGCGGAGATGGGGAGACCCAGTACTTC.

The chain employs TRBV12-5 and TRBJ1-4; 8 bases are a match to TRBD1. From germline, CDR1 is LGHNT and CDR2 FRNRAP. The J segment lost 4 bases and the V segment lost 5 bases, leaving 3 bases of the junction unmatched. This CDR3 has 14 amino acids. CDR3 DNA sequence: TGTGCTAGTGGTCCCGGACAGGGTAATGAAAAACTGTTTTTT. Protein: CASGPGQGNEKLFF. Looking up the rest from reference TRBV12-5 and TRBJ1-4 gives the full variable domain: DARVTQTPRHKVTEMGQEVTMRCQPILGHNTVFWYRQTMMQGLELLAYFRNRAPLDDSGMPKDRFSAEMPDATLATLKIQPSEPRDSAVYFCASGPGQGNEKLFFGSGTQLSVL.

In its sample, this clonotype was seen a few times. The chain employs TRBV11-3 and TRBJ2-5, with a possible D match to TRBD2 (6 bases). The CDR3 is made up of 15 amino acids. V gave up 4 bases and J gave up 4 bases, with 16 bases separating them. Germline CDR1 reads SGHNT; CDR2 reads YENEEA. Written as DNA, the CDR3 is TGTGCCAGCAGCTCCGGGGGTGGGGCTCGAGAGACCCAGTACTTC. Translating gives CASSSGGGARETQYF.

The sample holds a few counts of this clonotype. The J gene is TRBJ1-3, the V gene TRBV6-6; D uncertain. The CDR3 totals 15 residues. Germline values: CDR1 MNHNY, CDR2 SVGAGI (reference sequence). The germline V and J ends were trimmed by 3 bases and 2 bases, with 11 bases remaining between them. CDR3: CASSYGSGAGNTIYF. CDR3 coding DNA: TGTGCCAGCAGTTATGGTTCCGGTGCTGGAAACACCATATATTTT.

The chain is built from TRBV6-2 or TRBV6-3 and TRBJ2-1, with D unresolved. This CDR3 region has 18 residues. Germline V CDR1 and CDR2: MNHEY, SVGEGT. The V end was cut by 3 bases, the J end by 0 bases, with 18 bases between. The DNA for the CDR3 is TGTGCCAGCAGTTATTCCCCCGACTCGCTGAGCTCCTACAATGAGCAGTTCTTC. Translated, it gives CASSYSPDSLSSYNEQFF.

V usage is TRBV12-3 or TRBV12-4 and J usage is TRBJ2-2; 12 nucleotides line up with TRBD2. The V gene end was trimmed by 8 bases and the J gene end by 7 bases; junction bases not matched to a gene: 5. CDR3 size: 14 residues. Here the CDR3 DNA reads TGTGCCAGCGCGCTAGCGGGGGGGTTCGGGGAGCTGTTTTTT. As protein: CASALAGGFGELFF.

This sequence joins TRBV6-5 and TRBJ1-4, with a possible D match to TRBD1 (5 bases). Germline CDR1 MNHEY, CDR2 SVGAGI. The CDR3 is 12 residues long. With 6 bases removed from V and 7 bases from J, the gap between germline ends came to 9 bases. The CDR3 bases are TGTGCCAGCAGGCAGGGTTTTGAAAAACTGTTTTTT. It codes for CASRQGFEKLFF.

The gene calls are TRBV12-3 or TRBV12-4 and TRBJ2-3; 8 positions agree with TRBD1. V lost 6 bases to trimming and J lost 0 bases; unmatched junction nucleotides: 8. This CDR3 has 16 residues. For the CDR3, the DNA is TGTGCCAGCAGCCCCCACGGGACAGGAAGCACAGATACGCAGTATTTT. This sequence encodes CASSPHGTGSTDTQYF.

This chain uses TRBV7-4 with TRBJ2-1, with D unclear. Looked up from germline, CDR1 is SGHVT and CDR2 is SQSDAQ. V was trimmed by 1 base and J by 5 bases, leaving 12 bases between them. The CDR3 contains 15 residues. The CDR3 loop is CASSLVGPSDNEQFF. As DNA, the CDR3 is TGTGCCAGCAGCTTAGTAGGACCCTCGGACAATGAGCAGTTCTTC.

This sequence joins TRBV6-1 and TRBJ2-3; 12 bases agree with TRBD2. Germline values: CDR1 MNHNS, CDR2 SASEGT. CDR3 length: 17 residues. V was clipped by 2 bases and J by 2 bases; unmatched bases: 5. The CDR3 sequence: CASSESLAGGYTDTQYF. For the CDR3, the DNA is TGTGCCAGCAGTGAATCCCTAGCGGGGGGGTACACAGATACGCAGTATTTT.

This chain joins TRBV7-9 and TRBJ1-1, with a tentative D call TRBD1 (5 bases). V lost 8 bases, J lost 9 bases, and 16 bases lay in between. The CDR3 extends over 12 amino acids. CDR1 is SEHNR and CDR2 is FQNEAQ in the germline V gene (reference sequence). CDR3 region: CASQGEGRKAFF. In DNA, the CDR3 is TGTGCCAGCCAGGGCGAAGGGCGAAAAGCTTTCTTT. The full variable domain, its missing parts supplied by reference TRBV7-9 and TRBJ1-1, is DTGVSQNPRHKITKRGQNVTFRCDPISEHNRLYWYRQTLGQGPEFLTYFQNEAQLEKSRLLSDRFSAERPKGSFSTLEIQRTEQGDSAMYLCASQGEGRKAFFGQGTRLTVV.

The chain recombines TRBV7-2 with TRBJ1-2; no reliable D call. There are 15 residues in the CDR3. Trimming left V 5 bases short and J 2 bases short, with 15 bases between. Germline loops: CDR1 SGHTA, CDR2 FQGNSA. CDR3: CASSSSGKINYGYTF. The CDR3 DNA reads as TGTGCCAGCAGCAGTTCTGGTAAGATAAACTATGGCTACACCTTC. The full variable domain, rest sourced from reference TRBV7-2 and TRBJ1-2, is GAGVSQSPSNKVTEKGKDVELRCDPISGHTALYWYRQSLGQGLEFLIYFQGNSAPDKSGLPSDRFSAERTGGSVSTLTIQRTQQEDSAVYLCASSSSGKINYGYTFGSGTRLTVV.

V is TRBV27 and J is TRBJ2-1; 15 bases map to TRBD2. CDR1 MNHEY and CDR2 SMNVEV come from the germline V gene (reference sequence). V lost 3 bases, J lost 8 bases, and 14 bases stayed unmatched. The CDR3 has 19 residues. CDR3 DNA: TGTGCCAGCAGTTTGGGTCCCGGACTAGCGGGGGGGACGTGGGATGAGCAGTTCTTC. Protein sequence: CASSLGPGLAGGTWDEQFF.

J is TRBJ2-5 and V is TRBV7-3, with D possibly TRBD2 on 6 matching bases. With 4 bases removed from V and 2 bases from J, the gap between germline ends came to 14 bases. The CDR3 contains 15 residues. CDR1 is SGHTA and CDR2 is FQGTGA in the germline V gene. DNA of the CDR3: TGTGCCAGCAGCTCCCTTGGAGGGAGTCAAGAGACCCAGTACTTC. The encoded protein is CASSSLGGSQETQYF.

The V call is TRBV5-6, the J call TRBJ1-5; a possible D gene is TRBD1 (6 bases). The CDR3 has 14 amino acids. Trimming took off 0 bases at V and 6 bases at J, with 10 bases between the two ends. Germline-derived CDR1 and CDR2 are SGHDT and YYEEEE. As DNA, the CDR3 is TGTGCCAGCAGCTTGGAAGGGGGTGGTCAGCCCCAGCATTTT. Translated: CASSLEGGGQPQHF. Drawing the rest from reference TRBV5-6 and TRBJ1-5, the complete variable domain is DAGVTQSPTHLIKTRGQQVTLRCSPKSGHDTVSWYQQALGQGPQFIFQYYEEEERQRGNFPDRFSGHQFPNYSSELNVNALLLGDSALYLCASSLEGGGQPQHFGDGTRLSIL.

The CDR3 region is CASSPDRVGRFF. The DNA for the CDR3 is TGTGCCAGCAGCCCCGACCGGGTCGGAAGGTTCTTC. V gene TRBV12-3 or TRBV12-4 combines with J gene TRBJ2-1; D uncertain. Between the trimmed V and J ends, which lost 6 bases and 15 bases, there was a span of 18 bases. The CDR3 totals 12 residues.

This clonotype was seen ten or more times. The chain is built from TRBV7-2 and TRBJ2-3; 14 nucleotides line up with TRBD2. With 5 bases clipped from V and 0 bases from J, the junction kept 4 bases outside the gene matches. Germline assignment: CDR1 SGHTA and CDR2 FQGNSA. CDR3 length: 17 residues. The CDR3 is CASSTGTSGGSTDTQYF. The CDR3 bases are TGTGCCAGCAGCACCGGGACTAGCGGGGGCAGCACAGATACGCAGTATTTT.

Worth noting for this clonotype: At one end the junction does not follow the germline gene, possibly because of a read error. V is TRBV4-3 and J is TRBJ2-2; D may be TRBD1 (6 bases). Germline V gene lookup returns CDR1 LGHNA and CDR2 YSLEER. The CDR3 sequence is 16 residues long. This CDR3 is CASSQDTGLYTGELFF. The CDR3 region has the DNA TGCGCCAGTAGCCAAGATACAGGGCTCTACACCGGGGAGCTGTTTTTT.

V usage is TRBV6-2 or TRBV6-3 and J usage is TRBJ2-3; D unclear. Trimming removed 1 base from V and 0 bases from J, with 8 bases in between. The CDR3 sequence is 15 residues long. CDR1 and CDR2 from the germline V gene are MNHEY and SVGEGT. CDR3 residues: CASSYLGISTDTQYF. CDR3 DNA: TGTGCCAGCAGTTACTTGGGGATAAGCACAGATACGCAGTATTTT.

This clonotype was picked up a small number of times. CDR3 sequence (DNA): TGTGCCAGCAGCTTGACTAGTGAGTCCTACAATGAGCAGTTCTTC. The encoded protein is CASSLTSESYNEQFF. The chain uses TRBV5-4 and TRBJ2-1, with TRBD2 as a possible D gene (5 bases). Germline lookup yields CDR1 SGHNT and CDR2 YYREEE (reference sequence). The length of the CDR3 is 15 residues. V lost 1 base and J lost 1, with 9 bases in between.

This chain links TRBV19 with TRBJ1-5; D uncertain. Trimming pared 5 bases from V and 5 bases from J, leaving 13 bases between. This CDR3 has 14 residues. Germline assignment: CDR1 LNHDA and CDR2 SQIVND (reference sequence). The CDR3 loop is CASSRHPRDQPQHF. In DNA form, the CDR3 reads TGTGCCAGTAGTCGGCATCCCAGAGATCAGCCCCAGCATTTT. The full variable domain, with the rest looked up from reference TRBV19 and TRBJ1-5, is DGGITQSPKYLFRKEGQNVTLSCEQNLNHDAMYWYRQDPGQGLRLIYYSQIVNDFQKGDIAEGYSVSREKKESFPLTVTSAQKNPTAFYLCASSRHPRDQPQHFGDGTRLSIL.

V is TRBV7-2 and J is TRBJ1-1; no firm D call. V gave up 8 bases and J gave up 3 bases, with 13 bases separating them. The CDR3 is 13 amino acids. Germline V gives CDR1 SGHTA, CDR2 FQGNSA. The CDR3 coding sequence is TGTGCCAGCTGCCCCATAGGGTACACTGAAGCTTTCTTT. Its protein is CASCPIGYTEAFF.

The gene calls are TRBV10-3 and TRBJ2-2; TRBD2 might be the D (5 bases). Germline CDR1 reads ENHRY; CDR2 reads SYGVKD. Trimming stripped 7 bases from V and 3 bases from J, with 9 bases between. CDR3 length: 13 amino acids. Here the CDR3 DNA reads TGTGCCATCACGGTGGGAGACACCGGGGAGCTGTTTTTT. Translation gives CAITVGDTGELFF.

The chain carries TRBV24-1 and TRBJ2-1; D is uncertain. The CDR3 has 14 residues. Germline-derived CDR1 and CDR2 are KGHDR and SFDVKD. Trimming left V 0 bases short and J 8 bases short, with 10 bases between. CDR3 coding DNA: TGTGCCACCAGTGATTTGGGCCCCTGGGATGAGCAGTTCTTC. It specifies CATSDLGPWDEQFF.

This clonotype appeared a few times. The rearrangement links TRBV5-6 to TRBJ2-1; 8 bases are a match to TRBD2. The CDR3 runs to 16 residues. With V trimmed by 1 base and J by 0 bases, 3 bases remained unmatched. Germline-derived CDR1 and CDR2 are SGHDT and YYEEEE. The CDR3 sequence is CASSLSGGPSYNEQFF. The CDR3 region has the DNA TGTGCCAGCAGCTTGAGCGGGGGTCCCTCCTACAATGAGCAGTTCTTC.